These 26 T cell receptor beta chains were sequenced from one sample in a study of blood T cells in healthy people across ages. A second 7 to 11 cycle PCR used barcoded and J-beta primers. TCRdb re-analysed the 5' RACE reads in MiXCR, keeping a single row per CDR3 protein. The sample has under 2 million distinct CDR3 sequences; about 35% are singletons. Material: blood. All receptors derive from a woman under 40 in good health.

The rearrangement uses TRBV7-2 and TRBJ1-5, with D tentatively TRBD1 (6 bases). Deletions cut 2 bases from V and 7 bases from J, with 18 bases between. CDR3 length: 16 residues. Germline V gives CDR1 SGHTA, CDR2 FQGNSA. This CDR3 reads CASSLNTGTIPQPQHF. As DNA, the CDR3 is TGTGCCAGCAGCTTAAATACAGGGACGATTCCCCAGCCCCAGCATTTT. Full variable domain (outside the CDR3, taken from reference TRBV7-2 and TRBJ1-5): GAGVSQSPSNKVTEKGKDVELRCDPISGHTALYWYRQSLGQGLEFLIYFQGNSAPDKSGLPSDRFSAERTGGSVSTLTIQRTQQEDSAVYLCASSLNTGTIPQPQHFGDGTRLSIL.

About this clonotype: Its ends do not fully match the called genes, so a read error is possible. This CDR3 is CACSVDRVGDTQYF. CDR3 in DNA: TGTGCCTGCAGCGTGGACAGGGTAGGAGATACGCAGTATTTT. V and J are TRBV5-5 and TRBJ2-3, with TRBD1 identical over 8 bases. This CDR3 is 14 amino acids long. Germline CDR1 is SGHKS and CDR2 is YYEKEE (reference sequence). Full variable domain (rest looked up from reference TRBV5-5 and TRBJ2-3): DAGVTQSPTHLIKTRGQQVTLRCSPISGHKSVSWYQQVLGQGPQFIFQYYEKEERGRGNFPDRFSARQFPNYSSELNVNALLLGDSALYLCACSVDRVGDTQYFGPGTRLTVL.

The chain has TRBV4-2 and TRBJ2-1; 13 positions match TRBD2. The germline V gene has CDR1 LGHNA and CDR2 YNFKEQ. This CDR3 is built from 17 residues. V trimming: 2 bases; J trimming: 4 bases; junction bases outside the gene matches: 5. In DNA form, the CDR3 reads TGTGCCAGCAGCCAAACTAGCGGGGGGGCCTTGTACAATGAGCAGTTCTTC. Protein: CASSQTSGGALYNEQFF.

This clonotype was seen a few times. This rearrangement joins TRBV10-3 to TRBJ1-6; no reliable D call. There are 13 residues in the CDR3. V lost 8 bases, J lost 7 bases, and 12 bases lay in between. Germline CDR1 is ENHRY and CDR2 is SYGVKD. Here the CDR3 reads CAICMGTNSPLHF. As DNA, the CDR3 is TGTGCCATCTGTATGGGAACCAATTCACCCCTCCACTTT.

The chain carries TRBV29-1 and TRBJ2-1; 8 bases match TRBD2. Losses at the gene ends were 7 bases for V and 0 bases for J; bases not matched to a gene: 2. This CDR3 has 13 residues. Germline V gene data show CDR1 as SQVTM and CDR2 as ANQGSEA. DNA of the CDR3: TGCAGCGGGAGCGGGAGCTCCTACAATGAGCAGTTCTTC. This translates into CSGSGSSYNEQFF.

The rearrangement uses TRBV6-1 and TRBJ2-7; maybe TRBD2 (6 bases). The CDR3 spans 15 residues. V lost 4 bases and J 1 base, leaving 14 bases between the germline ends. The germline V gene has CDR1 MNHNS and CDR2 SASEGT. This CDR3 reads CASSGVGGVSYEQYF. CDR3 sequence (DNA): TGTGCCAGCAGTGGGGTCGGCGGGGTATCCTACGAGCAGTACTTC.

The rearrangement uses TRBV4-1 and TRBJ2-7; D may be TRBD2 (6 bases). The V gene's germline CDR1 is MGHRA and CDR2 YSYEKL. With 4 bases removed from V and 6 bases from J, the gap between germline ends came to 16 bases. The CDR3 has 14 amino acids. For the CDR3, the DNA is TGCGCCAGCAGCCCCGGGACTGCCCGTCTCGAGCAGTACTTC. Amino acids: CASSPGTARLEQYF.

The chain employs TRBV29-1 and TRBJ2-3, with D perhaps TRBD1 (6 bases). Germline loops: CDR1 SQVTM, CDR2 ANQGSEA. Trimming took 4 bases from V and 1 from J, leaving 12 bases between them. The CDR3 extends over 14 amino acids. In nucleotides, the CDR3 is TGCAGCGTTGGAGGGGGTAAGGGCACAGATACGCAGTATTTT. This sequence encodes CSVGGGKGTDTQYF.

This clonotype was seen more than once but under ten times. This sequence joins TRBV20-1 and TRBJ1-4; D gene uncertain. The germline gives CDR1 DFQATT, CDR2 SNEGSKA (reference sequence). Trimming pared 0 bases from V and 8 bases from J, leaving 10 bases between. The CDR3 has 13 residues. The CDR3 region has the DNA TGCAGTGCTAGAGATGATAGGTGGGAAAAACTGTTTTTT. This translates into CSARDDRWEKLFF.

The chain employs TRBV29-1 and TRBJ2-5; no firm D call. This CDR3 has 13 amino acids. Germline loops: CDR1 SQVTM, CDR2 ANQGSEA. With 2 bases removed from V and 2 bases from J, the gap between germline ends came to 9 bases. The CDR3 bases are TGCAGCGTTGAATCAGGAAAGCAAGAGACCCAGTACTTC. Translating gives CSVESGKQETQYF.

In its sample, this clonotype was seen many times. The rearrangement links TRBV7-9 to TRBJ2-1; 11 bases match TRBD2. The CDR3 loop spans 15 amino acids. V trimming: 5 bases; J trimming: 3 bases; junction bases outside the gene matches: 3. CDR1 is SEHNR, CDR2 FQNEAQ, per germline (reference sequence). CDR3 amino acids: CASSKTSGSYNEQFF. CDR3 DNA: TGTGCCAGCAGCAAAACTAGCGGGAGCTACAATGAGCAGTTCTTC.

With respect to this clonotype: A much bigger clone sits one base away, suggesting this may be a read error. The chain combines TRBV7-3 with TRBJ2-7, with D hard to call. The CDR3 runs 13 residues. The V gene lost 5 bases and the J gene lost 9 bases, with 17 bases spanning the gap. CDR1 and CDR2 (germline): SGHTA, FQGTGA. The CDR3 spells CASSPSDGRRQYF. The CDR3 coding sequence is TGTGCCAGCAGCCCGAGTGATGGGCGGAGGCAGTACTTC.

This clonotype showed up many times. The J gene is TRBJ2-7, the V gene TRBV20-1; TRBD2 might be the D (5 bases). The CDR3 extends over 15 amino acids. Germline CDR1 reads DFQATT; CDR2 reads SNEGSKA (reference sequence). V was clipped by 0 bases and J by 3 bases, with 15 bases between them. The CDR3 DNA is TGCAGTGCTAGAGAGGGAGCTAGCCTCCGCTACGAGCAGTACTTC. Amino acids: CSAREGASLRYEQYF.

A few counts support this clonotype. This chain connects TRBV12-3 or TRBV12-4 to TRBJ2-7; D is undetermined. V was clipped by 5 bases and J by 2 bases, with 10 bases between them. This CDR3 region has 13 residues. CDR3 sequence reads: CASSGRTTYEQYF. In nucleotides, the CDR3 is TGTGCCAGCAGTGGGCGGACCACCTACGAGCAGTACTTC.

The CDR3 DNA reads TGCGCCAGCAGCTCCGGGGAAGGGAGAGAAAAACTGTTTTTT. It codes for CASSSGEGREKLFF. The chain combines TRBV5-1 with TRBJ1-4; D is undetermined. Trimming shortened V by 3 bases and J by 8 bases, and 14 bases separated the two germline ends. The germline V gene has CDR1 SGHRS and CDR2 YFSETQ. The length of the CDR3 is 14 residues. Based on the CDR3 plus reference TRBV5-1 and TRBJ1-4, the full variable domain is KAGVTQTPRYLIKTRGQQVTLSCSPISGHRSVSWYQQTPGQGLQFLFEYFSETQRNKGNFPGRFSGRQFSNSRSEMNVSTLELGDSALYLCASSSGEGREKLFFGSGTQLSVL.

The chain uses TRBV24-1 and TRBJ2-5, with 8 bases identical to TRBD1. Germline trimming cut 5 bases from V and 9 bases from J; bases unmatched to any gene: 22. Looked up from germline, CDR1 is KGHDR and CDR2 is SFDVKD. The CDR3 is made up of 18 amino acids. The CDR3 DNA follows: TGTGCCACCAGTGGCTCCTCCTGGAGGACAGGGCTTCGAAAGGCCCAGTACTTC. This translates into CATSGSSWRTGLRKAQYF.

This clonotype was counted between two and nine times. The genes are TRBV10-3 and TRBJ2-1, with unresolved D. The V end was cut by 6 bases, the J end by 2 bases, with 8 bases between. The CDR3 loop spans 13 amino acids. From germline, CDR1 is ENHRY and CDR2 SYGVKD. The CDR3 nucleotides read TGTGCCATCAGCGAAGTAACCTACAATGAGCAGTTCTTC. Residues: CAISEVTYNEQFF.

With respect to this clonotype: An end of the junction differs from the germline gene, which may be a read error. The chain recombines TRBV7-9 with TRBJ1-1; possible D gene TRBD1, 6 bases. CDR3 size: 17 residues. Germline CDR1 SEHNR, CDR2 FQNEAQ (reference sequence). The CDR3: CASGLEVGGGMNTEAFF. CDR3 sequence (DNA): TGTGCCAGCGGCTTAGAAGTGGGGGGCGGCATGAACACTGAAGCTTTCTTT. The entire variable domain, with the rest obtained from reference TRBV7-9 and TRBJ1-1, is as follows: DTGVSQNPRHKITKRGQNVTFRCDPISEHNRLYWYRQTLGQGPEFLTYFQNEAQLEKSRLLSDRFSAERPKGSFSTLEIQRTEQGDSAMYLCASGLEVGGGMNTEAFFGQGTRLTVV.

The chain joins TRBV28 to TRBJ1-5, with D hard to call. Germline CDR1 is MDHEN and CDR2 is SYDVKM. The CDR3 is made up of 15 amino acids. The germline V and J ends were trimmed by 6 bases and 3 bases, with 15 bases remaining between them. The CDR3 is CASSSTAIPNQPQHF. DNA for the CDR3: TGTGCCAGCAGCTCAACTGCTATCCCCAATCAGCCCCAGCATTTT. Filled out from reference TRBV28 and TRBJ1-5, the complete variable domain reads DVKVTQSSRYLVKRTGEKVFLECVQDMDHENMFWYRQDPGLGLRLIYFSYDVKMKEKGDIPEGYSVSREKKERFSLILESASTNQTSMYLCASSSTAIPNQPQHFGDGTRLSIL.

This clonotype has only a few counts. The V gene is TRBV27, the J gene TRBJ1-2; D unclear. Germline V gene lookup returns CDR1 MNHEY and CDR2 SMNVEV (reference sequence). The CDR3 is 15 amino acids. V was pared by 5 bases and J by 5 bases, with 18 bases between. CDR3 amino acids: CASSPQGLRMYGYTF. The CDR3 DNA sequence: TGTGCCAGCAGTCCACAAGGACTTCGGATGTATGGCTACACCTTC.

This chain connects TRBV29-1 to TRBJ2-3, with 7 bases fitting TRBD2. V shed 3 bases and J 7 bases; nucleotides not matched to a gene: 13. Germline V CDR1 and CDR2: SQVTM, ANQGSEA. CDR3 size: 15 residues. The CDR3, as DNA: TGCAGCGTTGACGGGCTAGCGGAAGGGCCCCATACGCAGTATTTT. It translates to CSVDGLAEGPHTQYF.

This clonotype was observed a few times. V gene TRBV5-6 combines with J gene TRBJ2-5, with no clear D. Germline V gives CDR1 SGHDT, CDR2 YYEEEE. The V end was cut by 0 bases, the J end by 2 bases, with 14 bases between. The CDR3 extends over 16 amino acids. CDR3 sequence reads: CASSLEFGRAQETQYF. As DNA, the CDR3 is TGTGCCAGCAGCTTGGAGTTCGGCCGGGCTCAAGAGACCCAGTACTTC.

The rearrangement uses TRBV6-6 and TRBJ2-1; maybe TRBD2 (5 bases). V dropped 6 bases and J dropped 5 bases, with 14 bases sitting between them. Germline V lookup: CDR1 MNHNY, CDR2 SVGAGI (reference sequence). CDR3 size: 14 residues. CDR3 loop: CASRGRENNNEQFF. In DNA, the CDR3 is TGTGCCAGCAGGGGTAGGGAGAACAACAATGAGCAGTTCTTC.

Comment on this clonotype: The junction differs from germline at one of its ends, possibly a read error. V gene TRBV7-9 combines with J gene TRBJ2-5; TRBD1 aligns across 8 bases. The J call may be wrong; the DNA end is better matched by TRBJ2-7. CDR3 length: 16 residues. CDR1 SEHNR and CDR2 FQNEAQ come from the germline V gene (reference sequence). CDR3 nucleotides: TGTGCCAACAGCTTACCCAATACGGGACAGGTCTACGAGCAGTACTTC. Translated, it gives CANSLPNTGQVYEQYF.

This rearrangement joins TRBV12-3 or TRBV12-4 to TRBJ2-1; 7 bases are shared with TRBD2. This CDR3 has 17 amino acids. The trim removed 6 bases at V and 1 base at J, leaving 12 bases unmatched. For the CDR3, the DNA is TGTGCCAGCAGCCTATATCCTGGGAGGGGATCCTACAATGAGCAGTTCTTC. Its protein product is CASSLYPGRGSYNEQFF.

Only one count was recorded for this clonotype. At one boundary the junction diverges from the germline segment, which might be a read error. V and J are TRBV20-1 and TRBJ2-3; 11 nucleotides match TRBD1. CDR1 is DFQATT, CDR2 SNEGSKA, per germline (reference sequence). The CDR3 sequence is 15 residues long. CDR3 sequence reads: CSATPDRGRTGTQYF. For the CDR3, the DNA is TGCAGTGCTACTCCGGACAGGGGGCGGACAGGTACGCAGTATTTT.